This is a list of T cell receptor beta chains from one sample in a study of blood T cell repertoires in COVID-19. Repertoires were generated with immunoSEQ multiplex PCR, while TCRdb's copy carries only in-frame clones and drops some. This sample yields 130,000 to 150,000 clones, of which over 75% are seen a single time; 6.5% to 9.5% belongs to the top ten. The source material was peripheral blood. The receptor set was obtained from a woman aged 55-70 years with COVID-19, enrolled during active disease. Both conserved end residues are part of each CDR3. D genes are given only for firm matches. Part of the rows lack a size; the others show once, few, many or a class for expanded clones.

>TRBV5-1|NA|TRBJ1-3|NA
CASSLDRSSGNTIYF
TGCGCCAGCAGCTTGGACCGTAGCTCTGGAAACACCATATATTTT
>TRBV4-2|NA|TRBJ1-1|NA
CASSQDPGGQLNTEAFF
TGTGCCAGCAGCCAAGACCCGGGAGGACAGCTCAACACTGAAGCTTTCTTT
>TRBV5-1|NA|TRBJ1-4|NA
CASSEAINEKLFF
TGCGCCAGCAGCGAGGCCATAAATGAAAAACTGTTTTTT
>TRBV27|TRBD2|TRBJ2-1|NA
CASTLVGEGIHEQFF
TGTGCCAGCACCCTGGTCGGGGAGGGTATCCATGAGCAGTTCTTC
>TRBV19|TRBD1|TRBJ1-2|NA
CASSPRDRDYGYTF
TGTGCCAGTAGTCCCAGGGACAGGGACTATGGCTACACCTTC
>TRBV9|NA|TRBJ2-2|NA
CASSTRQGGRTGELFF
TGTGCCAGCAGCACCCGACAGGGAGGCCGGACCGGGGAGCTGTTTTTT
>TRBV10-1|TRBD1|TRBJ2-7|NA
CASSAGDREIYEQYF
TGCGCCAGCAGCGCCGGAGACAGGGAGATCTACGAGCAGTACTTC
>TRBV7-9|NA|TRBJ2-6|NA
CASSLVYSGANVLTF
TGTGCCAGCAGCTTAGTATACTCTGGGGCCAACGTCCTGACTTTC
>TRBV29-1|NA|TRBJ1-4|few
CSALTGLGEKLFF
TGCAGCGCCCTTACAGGGCTAGGAGAAAAACTGTTTTTT
>TRBV5-1|TRBD1|TRBJ2-2|NA
CASSLGTGTTGELFF
TGCGCCAGCAGCTTGGGGACAGGGACTACCGGGGAGCTGTTTTTT
>TRBV6-5|NA|TRBJ1-2|NA
CASAATVYGYTF
TGTGCCAGCGCCGCAACAGTCTATGGCTACACCTTC
>TRBV7-2|NA|TRBJ2-5|NA
CASRKWAGNKQETQYF
TGTGCCAGCAGAAAATGGGCGGGAAACAAACAAGAGACCCAGTACTTC
>TRBV20-1|NA|TRBJ2-5|NA
CSAGWEAQYF
TGCAGTGCTGGCTGGGAGGCCCAGTACTTC
>TRBV6-5|NA|TRBJ2-7|NA
CASSRDFVSYEQYF
TGTGCCAGCAGTCGGGACTTTGTCTCCTACGAGCAGTACTTC
>TRBV6-2/TRBV6-3|NA|TRBJ1-5|NA
CASSYQRMAQHF
TGTGCCAGCAGTTACCAGCGAATGGCCCAGCATTTT
>TRBV25-1|TRBD1|TRBJ1-1|NA
CASRWGQSVSEAFF
TGTGCCAGCAGATGGGGACAGTCCGTTTCTGAAGCTTTCTTT
>TRBV5-1|TRBD2|TRBJ2-6|NA
CASSLVSSGGFWANVLTF
TGCGCCAGCAGCTTGGTGTCTAGCGGGGGTTTCTGGGCCAACGTCCTGACTTTC
>TRBV7-9|NA|TRBJ2-2|NA
CASSPMDRLNTGELFF
TGTGCCAGCAGCCCAATGGACAGACTTAACACCGGGGAGCTGTTTTTT
>TRBV27|NA|TRBJ2-3|NA
CASRLTDTQYF
TGTGCCAGCAGACTCACAGATACGCAGTATTTT
>TRBV5-1|NA|TRBJ1-6|once
CASSLEPGWNSPLHF
TGCGCCAGCAGCTTGGAGCCGGGTTGGAATTCACCCCTCCACTTT
>TRBV3-1/TRBV3-2|TRBD1|TRBJ2-6|NA
CASSPELTGIGANVLTF
TGTGCCAGCAGCCCAGAATTGACAGGGATAGGGGCCAACGTCCTGACTTTC
>TRBV12-3/TRBV12-4|NA|TRBJ2-1|once
CASSLASSVEQFF
TGTGCCAGCAGTTTAGCCTCTAGCGTGGAGCAGTTCTTC
>TRBV5-4|NA|TRBJ1-1|NA
CASSSRGIEAFF
TGTGCCAGCAGCTCCCGAGGTATAGAAGCTTTCTTT
>TRBV28|TRBD1|TRBJ1-2|NA
CASSHRGRGGYTF
TGTGCCAGCAGCCACAGGGGGCGTGGGGGCTACACCTTC
>TRBV18|TRBD2|TRBJ2-7|NA
CASSPRTSGGNEQYF
TGTGCCAGCTCACCACGGACTAGCGGGGGAAACGAGCAGTACTTC
>TRBV14|NA|TRBJ1-1|few
CASSQWGHTNTEAFF
TGTGCCAGCAGCCAATGGGGACATACGAACACTGAAGCTTTCTTT
>TRBV19|NA|TRBJ1-6|NA
CASKTGYNSPLHF
TGTGCCAGTAAGACAGGCTACAATTCACCCCTCCACTTT
>TRBV10-3|NA|TRBJ1-5|NA
CAISASQGNQPQHF
TGTGCCATCAGTGCATCGCAGGGCAATCAGCCCCAGCATTTT
>TRBV3-1/TRBV3-2|NA|TRBJ1-1|NA
CASSPGLGARTEAFF
TGTGCCAGCAGCCCAGGACTGGGGGCTCGGACTGAAGCTTTCTTT
>TRBV19|NA|TRBJ2-3|NA
CASSMVRDTDTQYF
TGTGCCAGTAGTATGGTCCGAGACACAGATACGCAGTATTTT
>TRBV10-3|NA|TRBJ1-6|once
CAISESGSPLHF
TGTGCCATCAGTGAGAGCGGGTCACCCCTCCACTTT
>TRBV2|NA|TRBJ2-5|few
CALAGDKGVGETQYF
TGTGCCTTAGCAGGGGACAAAGGGGTCGGGGAGACCCAGTACTTC
>TRBV7-2|NA|TRBJ2-5|NA
CASSFGSRETQYF
TGTGCCAGCAGCTTTGGTAGCCGAGAGACCCAGTACTTC
>TRBV5-4|NA|TRBJ2-3|NA
CASSSDSDTQYF
TGTGCCAGCAGCTCGGACTCAGATACGCAGTATTTT
>TRBV6-2/TRBV6-3|TRBD1|TRBJ1-6|NA
CASSHRDRANSPLHF
TGTGCCAGCAGTCACCGGGACAGGGCTAATTCACCCCTCCACTTT
>TRBV30|TRBD1|TRBJ1-5|NA
CAWSGGGGQPQHF
TGTGCCTGGAGTGGAGGGGGCGGTCAGCCCCAGCATTTT
>TRBV11-3|TRBD1|TRBJ2-7|NA
CASSPGTAHYEQYF
TGTGCCAGCAGCCCCGGGACAGCCCACTACGAGCAGTACTTC
>TRBV11-1|NA|TRBJ1-1|NA
CASSSHSNTEAFF
TGTGCCAGCAGCTCGCACTCAAACACTGAAGCTTTCTTT
>TRBV7-9|NA|TRBJ1-1|NA
CASSFSRGGTEAFF
TGTGCCAGCAGCTTCTCTAGGGGAGGCACTGAAGCTTTCTTT
>TRBV4-3|TRBD2|TRBJ2-1|once
CASSPFLAGGRVEQFF
TGCGCCAGCAGCCCCTTCCTAGCGGGGGGACGAGTGGAGCAGTTCTTC